This TCR beta chain stems from a study of cytomegalovirus exposure and HLA in healthy donors. Study-wide context: Approximately 180 million T cells yielded some 100 million unique TCR beta sequences, as an earlier analysis found.

On this clone: What it binds is unknown.

Broader study findings: V- and J-gene trimming in TCR beta was tied to a missense DCLRE1C variant by an analysis performed later. Segments of the TCR beta V type were, in most cases, productive about 87% or about 30% of the time in an earlier analysis.

This CDR3 contains 18 residues. V dropped 0 bases and J dropped 4; count of bases not matched to a gene: 12. The germline CDR1 and CDR2 sequences are MNHNS and SASEGT. The PCR had 60 Vbeta and 13 Jbeta primers. Clones were read by immunoSEQ multiplex PCR, and TCRdb kept only the in-frame ones, dropping some. The data show some 190,000 clones, with 80% to 90% seen just once and approximately 1.8% held by the top ten. Healthy donors of bone marrow made up the group. The sample was PBMCs. The chain is built from TRBV6-1 and TRBJ1-1; TRBD1 agrees at 9 bases. The origin of this receptor is a man aged 35 to 55 in good health and CMV-seropositive. The CDR3 DNA sequence: TGTGCCAGCAGTGAAGCTTTTAGACAGGGGGTATTCGGCACTGAAGCTTTCTTT. Its protein product is CASSEAFRQGVFGTEAFF.